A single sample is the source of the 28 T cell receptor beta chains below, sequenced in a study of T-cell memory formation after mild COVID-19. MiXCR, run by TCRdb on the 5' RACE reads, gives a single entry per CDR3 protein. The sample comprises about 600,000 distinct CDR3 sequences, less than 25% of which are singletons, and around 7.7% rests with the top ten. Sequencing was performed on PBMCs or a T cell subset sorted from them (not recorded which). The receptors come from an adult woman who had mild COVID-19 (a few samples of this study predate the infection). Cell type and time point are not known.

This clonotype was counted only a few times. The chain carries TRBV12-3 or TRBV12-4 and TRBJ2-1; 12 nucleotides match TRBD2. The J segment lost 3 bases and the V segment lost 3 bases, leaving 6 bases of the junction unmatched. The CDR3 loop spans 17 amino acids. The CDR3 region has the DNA TGTGCCAGCAGTTTCCTTGGACTAGCGGGATACTACAATGAGCAGTTCTTC. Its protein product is CASSFLGLAGYYNEQFF.

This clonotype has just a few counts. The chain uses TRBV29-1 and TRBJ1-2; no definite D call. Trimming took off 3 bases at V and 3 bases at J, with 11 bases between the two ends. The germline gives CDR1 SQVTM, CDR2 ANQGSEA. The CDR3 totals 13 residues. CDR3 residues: CSVDAAPHYGYTF. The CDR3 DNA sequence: TGCAGCGTTGATGCGGCACCACACTATGGCTACACCTTC.

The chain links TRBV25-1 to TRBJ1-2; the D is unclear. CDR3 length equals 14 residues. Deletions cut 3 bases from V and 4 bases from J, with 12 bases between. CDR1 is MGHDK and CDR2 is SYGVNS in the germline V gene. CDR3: CASSENIHSYGYTF. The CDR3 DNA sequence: TGTGCCAGCAGTGAGAACATACACAGCTATGGCTACACCTTC.

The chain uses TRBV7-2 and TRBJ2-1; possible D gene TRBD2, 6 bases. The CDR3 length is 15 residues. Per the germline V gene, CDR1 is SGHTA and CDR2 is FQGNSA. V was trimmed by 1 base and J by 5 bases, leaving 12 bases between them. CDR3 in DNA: TGTGCCAGCAGCTTAGGCGGTGGGGGGAACAATGAGCAGTTCTTC. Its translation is CASSLGGGGNNEQFF. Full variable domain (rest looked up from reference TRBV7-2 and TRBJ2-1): GAGVSQSPSNKVTEKGKDVELRCDPISGHTALYWYRQSLGQGLEFLIYFQGNSAPDKSGLPSDRFSAERTGGSVSTLTIQRTQQEDSAVYLCASSLGGGGNNEQFFGPGTRLTVL.

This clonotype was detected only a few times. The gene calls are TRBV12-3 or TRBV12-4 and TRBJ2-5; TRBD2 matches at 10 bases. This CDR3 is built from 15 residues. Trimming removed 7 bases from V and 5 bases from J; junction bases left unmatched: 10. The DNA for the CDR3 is TGTGCCAGCACCTCGAGCGGGGGGGCCGAGGAGACCCAGTACTTC. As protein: CASTSSGGAEETQYF.

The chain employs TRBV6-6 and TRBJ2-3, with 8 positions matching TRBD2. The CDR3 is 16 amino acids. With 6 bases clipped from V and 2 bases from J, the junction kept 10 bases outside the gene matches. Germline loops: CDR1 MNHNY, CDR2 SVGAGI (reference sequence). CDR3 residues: CASRGPGRGVTDTQYF. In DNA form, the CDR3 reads TGTGCCAGCAGGGGACCCGGGCGGGGGGTCACAGATACGCAGTATTTT.

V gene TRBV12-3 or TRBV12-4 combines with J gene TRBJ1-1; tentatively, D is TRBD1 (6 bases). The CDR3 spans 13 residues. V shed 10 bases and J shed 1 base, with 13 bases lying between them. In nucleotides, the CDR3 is TGTGCCACCTCCAGGGGCAAGAACACTGAAGCTTTCTTT. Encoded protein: CATSRGKNTEAFF.

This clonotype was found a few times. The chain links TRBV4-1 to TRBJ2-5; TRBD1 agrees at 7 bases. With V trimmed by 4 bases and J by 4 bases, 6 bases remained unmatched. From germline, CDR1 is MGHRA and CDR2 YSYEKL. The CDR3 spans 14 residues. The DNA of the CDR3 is TGCGCCAGCAGCCGGACGACAGGGCGAGAGACCCAGTACTTC. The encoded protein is CASSRTTGRETQYF.

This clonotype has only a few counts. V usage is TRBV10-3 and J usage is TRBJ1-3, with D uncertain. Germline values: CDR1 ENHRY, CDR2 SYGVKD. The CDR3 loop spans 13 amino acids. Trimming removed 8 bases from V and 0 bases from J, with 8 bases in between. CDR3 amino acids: CAIAAISGNTIYF. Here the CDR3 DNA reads TGTGCCATCGCGGCCATCTCTGGAAACACCATATATTTT.

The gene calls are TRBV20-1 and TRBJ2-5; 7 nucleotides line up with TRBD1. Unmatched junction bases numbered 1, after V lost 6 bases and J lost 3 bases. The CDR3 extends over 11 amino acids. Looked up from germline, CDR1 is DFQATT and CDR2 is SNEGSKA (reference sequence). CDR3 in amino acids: CSADREETQYF. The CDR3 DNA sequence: TGCAGTGCCGACAGGGAAGAGACCCAGTACTTC.

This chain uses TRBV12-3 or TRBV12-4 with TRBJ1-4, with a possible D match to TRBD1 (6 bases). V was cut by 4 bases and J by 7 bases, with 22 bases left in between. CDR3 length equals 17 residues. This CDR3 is CASSSADHRDGREKLFF. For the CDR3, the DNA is TGTGCCAGCAGTTCCGCGGACCACAGGGACGGGCGTGAAAAACTGTTTTTT.

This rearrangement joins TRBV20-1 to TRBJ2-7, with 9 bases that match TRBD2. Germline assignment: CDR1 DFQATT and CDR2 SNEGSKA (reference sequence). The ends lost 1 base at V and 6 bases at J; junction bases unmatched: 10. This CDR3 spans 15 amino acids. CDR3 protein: CSARVLGSGSGEQYF. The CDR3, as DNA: TGCAGTGCTAGAGTGTTGGGTAGCGGGAGCGGCGAGCAGTACTTC.

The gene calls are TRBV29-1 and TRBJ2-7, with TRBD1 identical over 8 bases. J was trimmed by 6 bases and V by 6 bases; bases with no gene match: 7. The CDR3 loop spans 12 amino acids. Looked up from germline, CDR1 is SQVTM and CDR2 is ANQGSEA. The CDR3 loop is CSVTGTGSEQYF. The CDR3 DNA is TGCAGCGTCACAGGGACAGGTAGCGAGCAGTACTTC.

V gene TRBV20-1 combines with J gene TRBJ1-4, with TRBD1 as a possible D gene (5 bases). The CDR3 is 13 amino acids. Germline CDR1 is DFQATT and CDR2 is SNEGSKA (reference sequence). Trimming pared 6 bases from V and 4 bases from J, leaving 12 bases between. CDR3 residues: CSARAVLNEKLFF. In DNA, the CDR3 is TGCAGTGCCAGGGCAGTCCTTAATGAAAAACTGTTTTTT.

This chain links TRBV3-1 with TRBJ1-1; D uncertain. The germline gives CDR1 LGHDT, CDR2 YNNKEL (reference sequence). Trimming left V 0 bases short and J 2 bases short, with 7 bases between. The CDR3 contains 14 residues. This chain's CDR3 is CASSQDRSNTEAFF. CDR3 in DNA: TGTGCCAGCAGCCAAGACAGAAGCAACACTGAAGCTTTCTTT.

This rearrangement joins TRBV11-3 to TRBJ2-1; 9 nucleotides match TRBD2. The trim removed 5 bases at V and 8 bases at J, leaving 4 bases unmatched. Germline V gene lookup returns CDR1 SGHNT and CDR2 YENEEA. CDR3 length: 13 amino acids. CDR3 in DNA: TGTGCCAGCAGCGGGGGACTAGCCCATGAGCAGTTCTTC. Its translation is CASSGGLAHEQFF.

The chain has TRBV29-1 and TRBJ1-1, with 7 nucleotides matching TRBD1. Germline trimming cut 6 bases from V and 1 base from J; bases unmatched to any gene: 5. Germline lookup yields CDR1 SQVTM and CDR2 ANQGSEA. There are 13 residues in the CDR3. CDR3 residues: CSVEGQQNTEAFF. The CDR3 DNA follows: TGCAGCGTGGAGGGACAGCAGAACACTGAAGCTTTCTTT.

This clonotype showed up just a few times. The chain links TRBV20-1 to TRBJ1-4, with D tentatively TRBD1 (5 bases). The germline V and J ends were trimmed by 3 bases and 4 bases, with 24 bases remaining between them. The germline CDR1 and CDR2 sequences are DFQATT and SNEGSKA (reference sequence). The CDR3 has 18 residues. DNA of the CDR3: TGCAGTGCTAGTACGCCAGACCATTCCAGGGAGGTTAATGAAAAACTGTTTTTT. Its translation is CSASTPDHSREVNEKLFF.

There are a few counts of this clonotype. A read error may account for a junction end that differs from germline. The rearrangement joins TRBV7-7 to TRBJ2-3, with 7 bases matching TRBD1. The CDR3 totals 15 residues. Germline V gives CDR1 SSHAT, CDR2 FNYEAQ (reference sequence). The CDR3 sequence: CASSSGQLGTDTQYF. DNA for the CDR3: TGTGCTAGCAGCTCGGGACAGTTGGGCACAGATACGCAGTATTTT.

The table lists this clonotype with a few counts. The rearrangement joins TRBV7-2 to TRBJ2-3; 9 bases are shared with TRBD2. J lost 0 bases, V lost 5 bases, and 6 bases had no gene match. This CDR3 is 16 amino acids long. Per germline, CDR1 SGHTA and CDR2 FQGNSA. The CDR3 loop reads CASSHPRGGSTDTQYF. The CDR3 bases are TGTGCCAGCAGCCACCCGCGGGGGGGAAGCACAGATACGCAGTATTTT.

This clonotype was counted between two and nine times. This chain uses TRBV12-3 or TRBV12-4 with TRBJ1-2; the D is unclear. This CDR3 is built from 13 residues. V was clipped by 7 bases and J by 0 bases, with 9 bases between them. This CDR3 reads CASISSPNYGYTF. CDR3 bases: TGTGCCAGCATCTCATCCCCTAACTATGGCTACACCTTC.

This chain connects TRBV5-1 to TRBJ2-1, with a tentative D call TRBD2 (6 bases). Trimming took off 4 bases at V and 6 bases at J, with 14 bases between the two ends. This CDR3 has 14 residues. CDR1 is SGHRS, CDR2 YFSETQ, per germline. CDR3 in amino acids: CASSPGRESNEQFF. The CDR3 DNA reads TGCGCCAGCAGCCCCGGCCGGGAGAGCAATGAGCAGTTCTTC.

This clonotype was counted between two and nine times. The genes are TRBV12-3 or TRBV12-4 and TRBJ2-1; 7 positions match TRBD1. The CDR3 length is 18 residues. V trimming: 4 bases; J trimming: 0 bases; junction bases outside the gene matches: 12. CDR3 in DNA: TGTGCCAGCAGTTCCGGACAGGCGGTTTTGAGCTCCTACAATGAGCAGTTCTTC. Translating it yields CASSSGQAVLSSYNEQFF.

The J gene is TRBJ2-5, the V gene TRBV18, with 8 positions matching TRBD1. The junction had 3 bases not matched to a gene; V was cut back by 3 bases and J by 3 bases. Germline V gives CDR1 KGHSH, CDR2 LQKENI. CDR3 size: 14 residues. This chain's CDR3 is CASSPKTGEETQYF. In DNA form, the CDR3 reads TGTGCCAGCTCACCGAAGACAGGGGAAGAGACCCAGTACTTC.

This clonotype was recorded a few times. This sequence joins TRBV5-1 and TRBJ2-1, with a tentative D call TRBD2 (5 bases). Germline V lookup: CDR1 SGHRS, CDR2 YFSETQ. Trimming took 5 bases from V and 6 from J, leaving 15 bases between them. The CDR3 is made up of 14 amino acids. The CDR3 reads CASRGLASVNEQFF. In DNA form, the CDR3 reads TGCGCCAGCAGAGGGCTAGCTTCAGTCAATGAGCAGTTCTTC.

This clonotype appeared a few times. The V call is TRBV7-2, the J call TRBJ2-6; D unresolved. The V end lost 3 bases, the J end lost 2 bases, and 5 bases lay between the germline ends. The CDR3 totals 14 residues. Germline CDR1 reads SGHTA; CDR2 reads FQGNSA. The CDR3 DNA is TGTGCCAGCAGCTTGAAAGCTGGGGCCAACGTCCTGACTTTC. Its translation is CASSLKAGANVLTF.

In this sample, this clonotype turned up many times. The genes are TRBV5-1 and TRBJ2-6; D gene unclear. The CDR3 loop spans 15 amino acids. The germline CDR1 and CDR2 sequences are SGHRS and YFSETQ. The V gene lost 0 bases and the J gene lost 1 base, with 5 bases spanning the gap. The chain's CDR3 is CASSLVGSGANVLTF. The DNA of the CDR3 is TGCGCCAGCAGCTTGGTAGGATCTGGGGCCAACGTCCTGACTTTC. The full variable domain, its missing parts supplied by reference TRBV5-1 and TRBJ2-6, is KAGVTQTPRYLIKTRGQQVTLSCSPISGHRSVSWYQQTPGQGLQFLFEYFSETQRNKGNFPGRFSGRQFSNSRSEMNVSTLELGDSALYLCASSLVGSGANVLTFGAGSRLTVL.

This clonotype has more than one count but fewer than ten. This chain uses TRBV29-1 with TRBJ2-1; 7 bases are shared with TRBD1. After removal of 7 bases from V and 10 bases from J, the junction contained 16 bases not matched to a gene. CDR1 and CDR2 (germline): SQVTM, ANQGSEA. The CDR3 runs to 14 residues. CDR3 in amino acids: CSASDRAPWGEQFF. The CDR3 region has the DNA TGCAGCGCTTCAGACAGGGCTCCCTGGGGGGAGCAGTTCTTC.